A selection of T cell receptor beta chains follows, all from one sample in a study of kidney transplant recipient with SARS-CoV-2 infection. TCRdb reprocessed the reads with MiXCR, giving one entry per CDR3 protein. Among about 240,000 distinct CDR3 sequences listed, less than 35% were seen once. The specimen comprised a blood sample, sampled at baseline and on roughly day 110 from a kidney transplant recipient. The receptors were gathered from a male patient in his 30s who had COVID-19 and was a kidney transplant recipient. Some T cells could come from the graft donor. The CDR3 runs from the conserved cysteine through the conserved F or W. A D gene is named only where the DNA matches it firmly. Clone size, where shown, is once, few, many, or a class for clones that have expanded.

TRBJ2-5 - TRBV3-1 many TGTGCCAGCAGCAGCCCGGGTCCCATTTCTTTCTCTGAGACCCAGTACTTC CASSSPGPISFSETQYF
TRBJ2-3 TRBD1 TRBV5-4 many TGTGCCAGCAGGCCGGGACAGTCTTCTAGCACAGATACGCAGTATTTT CASRPGQSSSTDTQYF
TRBJ1-1 - TRBV28 many TGTGCCAGCAGTTCCTTGGGCAGGGAGAACACTGAAGCTTTCTTT CASSSLGRENTEAFF
TRBJ1-6 TRBD1 TRBV20-1 many TGCAGTGCTCCGAGGACAGGGGCTAATTCACCCCTCCACTTT CSAPRTGANSPLHF
TRBJ2-7 - TRBV20-1 few TGCAGTGCTAGGGGAAACTACGAGCAGTACTTC CSARGNYEQYF
TRBJ2-7 TRBD1 TRBV30 many TGTGCCTGGAGCCTGGGCTTACAGGGGGCCGAGCAGTACTTC CAWSLGLQGAEQYF
TRBJ1-2 - TRBV5-3 many TGTGCCAGAACGGAACAAGTGGTGAGAAAGACCTATGGCTACACCTTC CARTEQVVRKTYGYTF
TRBJ2-5 - TRBV18 many TGTGCCAGCTCAAAGACAGAGCAAGAGACCCAGTACTTC CASSKTEQETQYF
TRBJ2-2 - TRBV3-1 many TGTGCCAGCAGCGCTAGGCGTCCCATTTCAGGCTTGACCGGGGAGCTGTTTTTT CASSARRPISGLTGELFF
TRBJ2-2 - TRBV3-1 many TGTGCCAGCAGCTATATCCTTCCCATTTCAGGCTTGACCGGGGAGCTGTTTTTT CASSYILPISGLTGELFF
TRBJ1-2 - TRBV5-1 many TGCGCCAGCAGTTACGCATCGGTTCGAAAGACCTATGGCTACACCTTC CASSYASVRKTYGYTF
TRBJ1-2 - TRBV10-1 few TGCGCCAGCAGTTCCAACGTAAGATCGCGAAAGACCTATGGCTACACCTTC CASSSNVRSRKTYGYTF
TRBJ2-1 TRBD2 TRBV6-5 many TGTGCCAGCAGTTACAGTCAGGGACTAGCGGGAGACGGTGAGCAGTTCTTC CASSYSQGLAGDGEQFF
TRBJ2-3 TRBD2 TRBV7-9 - TGTGCCAGCAGAACCCCGTCCCAGCTAGCGGACACAGATACGCAGTATTTT CASRTPSQLADTDTQYF
TRBJ1-4 - TRBV2 many TGTGCCAGCTGCATCGACGAGGGGCTGAATGAAAAACTGTTTTTT CASCIDEGLNEKLFF
TRBJ2-1 TRBD2 TRBV6-4 many TGTGCCAGCAAACGGGAGGGCTCCTACAATGAGCAGTTCTTC CASKREGSYNEQFF
TRBJ2-5 - TRBV19 few TGTGCCAGTAGTATCGAAGAGACCCAGTACTTC CASSIEETQYF
TRBJ1-2 - TRBV7-4 many TGTGCCAGCAGCACTCGGCCTTCAGCTCGAAAGACCTATGGCTACACCTTC CASSTRPSARKTYGYTF
TRBJ2-3 TRBD2 TRBV6-2/TRBV6-3 many TGTGCCACCTCGCCGGGGACTAGCGACACAGATACGCAGTATTTT CATSPGTSDTDTQYF
TRBJ2-6 - TRBV8-2 few TGTGGCACGGGTTGTAGGATAACACAAAGTCGGGCCAACGTCCTGACTTTC CGTGCRITQSRANVLTF
TRBJ2-2 - TRBV3-1 many TGTGCCAGCAGCGCTTCCCCTCCCATTTCAGGCTTGACCGGGGAGCTGTTTTTT CASSASPPISGLTGELFF
TRBJ1-2 - TRBV6-1 many TGTGCCAGCAGTGAAATTGGGGGCCGTGGCAATATCTATGGCTACACCTTC CASSEIGGRGNIYGYTF
TRBJ1-2 - TRBV7-8 many TGTGCCAGCAGCATGGTACTGTTTACCCGAAAGACCTATGGCTACACCTTC CASSMVLFTRKTYGYTF
TRBJ1-2 - TRBV5-1 many TGCGCCAGCGGGAACCAATCGGTTCGAAAGACCTATGGCTACACCTTC CASGNQSVRKTYGYTF
TRBJ1-1 - TRBV4-1 many TGCGCCAGCAGCCAAGATCCGTGGAACACTGAAGCTTTCTTT CASSQDPWNTEAFF
TRBJ1-5 - TRBV10-2 many TGCGCCAGTACCGGGGCGGAGAATCAGCCCCAGCATTTT CASTGAENQPQHF
TRBJ1-2 - TRBV25-1 many TGTGCCAGCAGTTACAGGCATGGCTACACCTTC CASSYRHGYTF
TRBJ2-7 - TRBV5-1 many TGCGCCAGCAGCTTTAGACCCCAGGACTTCACCTACGAGCAGTACTTC CASSFRPQDFTYEQYF
TRBJ1-1 TRBD1 TRBV27 many TGTGCCAGCAGTTTACTTGGGACAGGGGGGAACACTGAAGCTTTCTTT CASSLLGTGGNTEAFF
TRBJ2-3 TRBD2 TRBV13 few TGTGCCAGCAGCCTACTAGCGGGAGGGAAGGGCACAGATACGCAGTATTTT CASSLLAGGKGTDTQYF
TRBJ2-1 - TRBV4-3 many TGCGCCAGCAGCCAAGATGGCCAGGGGGGACCACAGTTCTTC CASSQDGQGGPQFF
TRBJ2-1 - TRBV28 few TGTGCCAGCAGTTTCCCGGAGGTGGGCTACAATGAGCAGTTCTTC CASSFPEVGYNEQFF
TRBJ1-2 - TRBV5-4 - TGTGCCAGCCAATACATCGTACCAGGAAAGACCTATGGCTACACCTTC CASQYIVPGKTYGYTF
TRBJ1-5 TRBD1 TRBV6-6 many TGTGCCAGCAGCCCAACAGGGGTAAGCAATCAGCCCCAGCATTTT CASSPTGVSNQPQHF
TRBJ2-2 - TRBV15 many TGTGCCACCAGCAGGGACTATCTGAACACCGGGGAGCTGTTTTTT CATSRDYLNTGELFF
TRBJ1-4 - TRBV3-1 - TGTGCCAGCAGCCGGGGTAAACGGAATGAAAAACTGTTTTTT CASSRGKRNEKLFF
TRBJ2-3 - TRBV6-5 few TGTGCCAGCAGTCGGGTCGGGTTCACAGATACGCAGTATTTT CASSRVGFTDTQYF
TRBJ2-5 TRBD2 TRBV20-1 - TGCAGTGCTAGATCCCCGAGGGGACTAGATCAAGAGACCCAGTACTTC CSARSPRGLDQETQYF
TRBJ1-1 TRBD1 TRBV27 many TGTGCCAGCAATTACAGGGGAGGTGAAGCTTTCTTT CASNYRGGEAFF
TRBJ1-2 - TRBV23-1 many TGCGCCAGCAGTCAGATACAGCTACGCAGAAAGACCTATGGCTACACCTTC CASSQIQLRRKTYGYTF
TRBJ1-2 - TRBV12-2 many TGTGCAAGTCGCCATAGCTGGACTCCACGAAAGACCTATGGCTACACCTTC CASRHSWTPRKTYGYTF
TRBJ2-2 - TRBV3-1 - TGTGCCAGCAGCGTCAAGCGTCCCATTTCAGGCTTGACCGGGGAGCTGTTTTTT CASSVKRPISGLTGELFF
TRBJ1-2 TRBD1 TRBV6-5 many TGTGCCAGCAGTTCCGGGACAGGGGCCTTCTACACCTTC CASSSGTGAFYTF
TRBJ1-1 - TRBV25-1 many TGTGCCAGCAGTGAACAGGGCACTGAAGCTTTCTTT CASSEQGTEAFF
TRBJ1-5 TRBD1 TRBV10-3 many TGTGCCATCACCGCCGACAGGGAGAATCAGCCCCAGCATTTT CAITADRENQPQHF
TRBJ1-2 - TRBV30 many TGTGCCTGGGGCGCTGCGCGTTATAGAAAGACCTATGGCTACACCTTC CAWGAARYRKTYGYTF